The 11 T cell receptor beta chains below come from one sample, sequenced in a study of T cells after yellow fever vaccination. A single record per CDR3 protein comes from TCRdb applying MiXCR to the 5' RACE reads. Among more than 120,000 distinct CDR3 sequences, over 7% were seen once, and the ten largest hold roughly 0.71%. The specimen was CD4+ T cells sorted from PBMCs, collected 5 days after the yellow fever booster vaccination. These receptors came from a man aged 25-40 years who received the YFV17D yellow fever vaccine.

This clonotype was recorded at least ten times. This chain uses TRBV20-1 with TRBJ2-6; D may be TRBD2 (6 bases). Trimming cost V 3 bases and J 2 bases, with 23 bases left between them. Germline CDR1 reads DFQATT; CDR2 reads SNEGSKA (reference sequence). CDR3 length: 19 residues. This chain's CDR3 is CSASGGRNGFSPGANVLTF. The CDR3 nucleotides are TGCAGTGCTAGTGGAGGGCGAAACGGCTTTTCTCCTGGGGCCAACGTCCTGACTTTC.

The table lists this clonotype with many counts. V and J are TRBV5-1 and TRBJ2-1; D perhaps matches TRBD2 (7 bases). The CDR3 has 16 residues. With 3 bases removed from V and 3 bases from J, the gap between germline ends came to 16 bases. CDR1 is SGHRS and CDR2 is YFSETQ in the germline V gene. The CDR3 sequence: CASSSGGGTVYNEQFF. The CDR3 bases are TGCGCCAGCAGCTCGGGGGGCGGGACCGTCTACAATGAGCAGTTCTTC.

Many counts were recorded for this clonotype. The V call is TRBV18, the J call TRBJ2-1, with D perhaps matching TRBD2 (6 bases). CDR1 KGHSH and CDR2 LQKENI come from the germline V gene. The CDR3 totals 14 residues. V lost 3 bases, J lost 8 bases, and 14 bases lay in between. CDR3 coding DNA: TGTGCCAGCTCACCTGGGGGGAGTCGGTATGAGCAGTTCTTC. Translating gives CASSPGGSRYEQFF.

The table lists this clonotype with many counts. The rearrangement uses TRBV20-1 and TRBJ2-4, with D hard to call. Trimming left V 4 bases short and J 0 bases short, with 10 bases between. The germline V gene encodes CDR1 DFQATT and CDR2 SNEGSKA (reference sequence). This CDR3 is 14 amino acids long. This chain's CDR3 is CSANYNPAKNIQYF. In DNA form, the CDR3 reads TGCAGTGCTAACTACAACCCAGCCAAAAACATTCAGTACTTC.

The chain carries TRBV25-1 and TRBJ2-7; D is undetermined. CDR3 length: 11 amino acids. Germline loops: CDR1 MGHDK, CDR2 SYGVNS. V lost 7 bases and J 6 bases, leaving 10 bases between the germline ends. CDR3: CASTSLGEQYF. The CDR3 coding sequence is TGTGCCAGCACGTCATTAGGCGAGCAGTACTTC.

This clonotype came up many times. The chain is built from TRBV12-3 or TRBV12-4 and TRBJ1-1, with 8 nucleotides matching TRBD1. V dropped 3 bases and J dropped 6; count of bases not matched to a gene: 9. This CDR3 is built from 15 residues. CDR3 DNA sequence: TGTGCCAGCAGTTTCCGGACAGGGTACATCGCTGAAGCTTTCTTT. This encodes CASSFRTGYIAEAFF.

This clonotype was seen many times. This chain links TRBV6-2 or TRBV6-3 with TRBJ2-7; no reliable D call. The CDR3 is 13 amino acids. Per germline, CDR1 MNHEY and CDR2 SVGEGT. The V end lost 0 bases, the J end lost 4 bases, and 7 bases lay between the germline ends. The chain's CDR3 is CASSYSGIYEQYF. DNA for the CDR3: TGTGCCAGCAGTTACTCCGGAATTTACGAGCAGTACTTC.

This clonotype was counted many times. The chain has TRBV4-2 and TRBJ2-5; no firm D call. Germline CDR1 is LGHNA and CDR2 is YNFKEQ. CDR3 size: 14 residues. Trimming stripped 1 base from V and 2 bases from J, with 8 bases between. The CDR3 nucleotides read TGTGCCAGCAGCCAAGGTGACTCACAAGAGACCCAGTACTTC. This codes for CASSQGDSQETQYF.

The V gene is TRBV7-3, the J gene TRBJ2-6; a possible D gene is TRBD2 (5 bases). Trimming pared 3 bases from V and 0 bases from J, leaving 9 bases between. The CDR3 has 16 amino acids. The V gene's germline CDR1 is SGHTA and CDR2 FQGTGA. CDR3 DNA sequence: TGTGCCAGCAGCTTGGGAGTATCCTCTGGGGCCAACGTCCTGACTTTC. It translates to CASSLGVSSGANVLTF.

There are many counts of this clonotype. This chain joins TRBV14 and TRBJ2-7, with no clear D. V was trimmed by 3 bases and J by 2 bases, leaving 8 bases between them. The CDR3 loop spans 13 amino acids. Germline V CDR1 and CDR2: SGHDN, FVKESK. The CDR3 sequence: CASSQGRPYEQYF. The DNA for the CDR3 is TGTGCCAGCAGCCAGGGTAGACCCTACGAGCAGTACTTC.

This clonotype was recorded many times. The chain joins TRBV5-4 to TRBJ2-3; D assignment may be TRBD1 or TRBD2 (5 bases each). The CDR3 is 15 amino acids. The germline V gene encodes CDR1 SGHNT and CDR2 YYREEE (reference sequence). The V gene lost 2 bases and the J gene lost 1 base, with 11 bases spanning the gap. In nucleotides, the CDR3 is TGTGCCAGCAGCTTATGGGTGGGGGGCACAGATACGCAGTATTTT. As protein: CASSLWVGGTDTQYF.